Following are 4 T cell receptor beta chains from one sample sequenced in a study of regulatory T cells in long-lasting Graves disease. In building TCR beta libraries, iRepertoire HTBI primers were used together with Arm-PCR of CDR3 regions. TCRdb itself ran the multiplex PCR reads through MiXCR, one entry per CDR3 protein. The profile shows a few hundred thousand distinct CDR3 sequences, about a fifth of them singletons. Time point specified: persistent/refractory GD, antithyroid drugs over 5 years with positive TRAb. Researchers made the TCR library from RNA that was extracted from PBMCs. The sequencing here drew on peripheral blood mononuclear cells (PBMCs), taken when the disease was refractory, from a patient treated with antithyroid drugs. Source of these receptors: a female donor with Graves disease.

There are a few counts of this clonotype. The rearrangement joins TRBV6-2 or TRBV6-3 to TRBJ2-7, with D perhaps matching TRBD2 (7 bases). This CDR3 is 13 amino acids long. V lost 4 bases and J lost 5, with 12 bases in between. The germline gives CDR1 MNHEY, CDR2 SVGEGT. CDR3 coding DNA: TGTGCCAGCAGTTTGGGGGGGCGCCACGAGCAGTACTTC. It is translated as CASSLGGRHEQYF.

CDR3 sequence (DNA): TGTGCCACCAGCAGAGATGGGACAGGGGGGGAAGAGACCCAGTACTTC. Its translation: CATSRDGTGGEETQYF. J is TRBJ2-5 and V is TRBV15; 11 bases are a match to TRBD1. Per the germline V gene, CDR1 is LNHNV and CDR2 is YYDKDF (reference sequence). Trimming removed 0 bases from V and 3 bases from J; junction bases left unmatched: 3. This CDR3 is built from 16 residues.

The gene calls are TRBV28 and TRBJ2-3, with unresolved D. Per germline, CDR1 MDHEN and CDR2 SYDVKM. This CDR3 is 15 amino acids long. V shed 8 bases and J shed 0 bases, with 15 bases lying between them. The DNA for the CDR3 is TGTGCCAGCGGCATCGACGGAATAAGCACAGATACGCAGTATTTT. Protein product: CASGIDGISTDTQYF.

A few counts support this clonotype. The chain employs TRBV5-1 and TRBJ2-2, with TRBD1 matching 11 bases. Germline loops: CDR1 SGHRS, CDR2 YFSETQ. This CDR3 is 14 amino acids long. With 3 bases clipped from V and 10 bases from J, the junction kept 5 bases outside the gene matches. The CDR3 reads CASSSWTGGMELFF. Here the CDR3 DNA reads TGCGCCAGCAGCTCCTGGACAGGGGGCATGGAGCTGTTTTTT.